This T cell receptor beta chain was sequenced in a study of blood T cell repertoires in COVID-19. CDR1 is LGHNT and CDR2 is FRNRAP in the germline V gene. The CDR3 loop spans 15 amino acids. After removal of 1 base from V and 8 bases from J, the junction contained 6 bases not matched to a gene. Original handling: Reference gene primer amplification gave estimated nucleated cell counts. TCRdb keeps only in-frame clones here, not all; method: immunoSEQ multiplex PCR. That table supplies the V and J calls and clone size; D and trimming were determined from the DNA. The sample holds more than 200,000 clones; more than 75% are singletons and the top ten take about 6%. This clone was counted between two and nine times.

The receptor was derived from a man older than 75 with acute or convalescent COVID-19. The V call is TRBV12-5, the J call TRBJ2-1, with 9 bases aligning to TRBD2. The sample consisted of peripheral blood. DNA for the CDR3: TGTGCTAGTGGTTTGGCTACTAGCGGGTGGTATGAGCAGTTCTTC. This codes for CASGLATSGWYEQFF.